The clone carrying this TCR beta chain was seen many times. Its antigen is undetermined. Each CDR3 protein gets one entry after TCRdb re-called the RT-PCR reads with MiXCR. The sample carries approximately 480,000 distinct CDR3 sequences, 11% recorded once. This specimen comes from a study of response to subunit inactivated influenza vaccine. Study-level findings and limits: The authors put forward the suggestion that each seasonal influenza vaccination may bring in only a limited number of new T cells.

V lost 4 bases and J 6 bases, leaving 18 bases between the germline ends. Germline V gene sequence: CDR1 LGHDT, CDR2 YNNKEL (reference sequence). The CDR3 extends over 15 amino acids. The rearrangement uses TRBV3-1 and TRBJ1-1; D perhaps matches TRBD1 (6 bases). This material consisted of PBMCs from blood, taken around seven weeks after vaccination. This TCR came from a man aged 50 to 60 who received an inactivated influenza vaccine. The CDR3 loop reads CASSPLDSPLAEAFF. CDR3 in DNA: TGTGCCAGCAGCCCTCTGGACAGCCCGTTGGCTGAAGCTTTCTTT.